This T cell receptor (beta chain) derives from a study of preoperative IRX-2 immunotherapy in early breast cancer. TCRdb's copy holds only in-frame clones and misses some; the assay was immunoSEQ multiplex PCR. The sample includes about 1,200 clones, over 70% seen only once; the top ten take around 7.7%. Trimming left V 3 bases short and J 8 bases short, with 13 bases between. The germline CDR1 and CDR2 sequences are MDHEN and SYDVKM. This CDR3 has 13 amino acids. Specified treatment: preoperative locoregional IRX-2 cytokine immunotherapy. Preoperative locoregional IRX-2 cytokine immunotherapy was tested in the phase Ib source study. Only one count was recorded for this clone.

This receptor was obtained from a human donor with breast cancer. Sequencing was performed on tumor tissue, taken after IRX-2 immunotherapy. The genes are TRBV28 and TRBJ1-1; maybe TRBD1 (5 bases). CDR3 in DNA: TGTGCCAGCAGTTTGTTCGCCAGGGCGGAAGCTTTCTTT. Translated: CASSLFARAEAFF.